A single TCR beta chain is shown here with its context. This sample is part of a study of OX40 agonist ivuxolimab in advanced cancers. Trimming stripped 5 bases from V and 0 bases from J, with 26 bases between. CDR1 and CDR2 (germline): LNHDA, SQIVND (reference sequence). The CDR3 loop spans 19 amino acids. Produced via immunoSEQ multiplex PCR; TCRdb's table is partial and in-frame only. In the table there are about 62,000 clones, around nine tenths of which are singletons. The receptor was derived from an adult with an advanced solid tumor such as melanoma, head and neck, liver or kidney cancer. The sample here was CD4+ or CD8+ T cells sorted from blood, taken in a trial of the OX40 agonist ivuxolimab. The chain uses TRBV19 and TRBJ2-7; D is possibly TRBD2 (6 bases). In nucleotides, the CDR3 is TGTGCCAGTAGTGCCCGGAGGGTGACTATATCTAGAGGCTCCTACGAGCAGTACTTC. It is translated as CASSARRVTISRGSYEQYF.